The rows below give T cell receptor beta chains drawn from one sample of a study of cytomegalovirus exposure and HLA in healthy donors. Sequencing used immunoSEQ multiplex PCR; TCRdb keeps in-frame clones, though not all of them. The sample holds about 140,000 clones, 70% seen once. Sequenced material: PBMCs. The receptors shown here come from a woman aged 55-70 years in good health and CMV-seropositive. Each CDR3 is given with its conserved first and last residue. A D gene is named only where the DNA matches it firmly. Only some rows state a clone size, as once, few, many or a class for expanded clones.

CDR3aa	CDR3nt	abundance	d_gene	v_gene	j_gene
CASSEMGQNTEAFF	TGTGCCAGCAGTGAGATGGGACAGAACACTGAAGCTTTCTTT	once	.	TRBV6-1	TRBJ1-1
CASSPHSGLPGDEQFF	TGTGCCAGCAGCCCGCACTCGGGACTACCGGGCGATGAGCAGTTCTTC	.	TRBD2	TRBV9	TRBJ2-1
CASSRDSLYNEQFF	TGTGCCAGCAGCAGGGACTCCTTATACAATGAGCAGTTCTTC	few	.	TRBV2	TRBJ2-1
CASSERQGVAYEQYF	TGTGCCAGCAGTGAACGGCAGGGGGTGGCCTACGAGCAGTACTTC	few	TRBD1	TRBV6-1	TRBJ2-7
CASSFNRAGNTIYF	TGTGCCAGCAGCTTTAACAGGGCTGGAAACACCATATATTTT	.	.	TRBV5-8	TRBJ1-3
CASSFRGGQNIQYF	TGTGCCAGCAGCTTCCGGGGAGGGCAAAACATTCAGTACTTC	once	TRBD2	TRBV5-6	TRBJ2-4
CASSPLGTSGSSSYEQYF	TGTGCCAGCTCACCACTGGGGACTAGCGGGAGTTCCTCCTACGAGCAGTACTTC	once	TRBD2	TRBV18	TRBJ2-7
CSVVIGNQETQYF	TGCAGCGTTGTTATCGGGAATCAAGAGACCCAGTACTTC	.	.	TRBV29-1	TRBJ2-5
CAWRRGPRREQYF	TGTGCCTGGAGGAGGGGGCCTCGACGGGAGCAGTACTTC	.	TRBD1	TRBV30	TRBJ2-7
CASGNRGSNQPQHF	TGTGCCAGCGGGAACAGGGGGTCAAATCAGCCCCAGCATTTT	.	TRBD1	TRBV6-1	TRBJ1-5
CASSVGAGTMNTEAFF	TGTGCCAGCAGCGTAGGAGCGGGGACGATGAACACTGAAGCTTTCTTT	once	.	TRBV9	TRBJ1-1
CASPQGELNQPQHF	TGTGCCAGCCCTCAGGGTGAACTCAATCAGCCCCAGCATTTT	.	.	TRBV11-3	TRBJ1-5
CASSLSVSAYEQYF	TGTGCCAGCAGTTTATCGGTTTCGGCCTACGAGCAGTACTTC	.	.	TRBV27	TRBJ2-7
CASRTGVYEQYF	TGTGCCAGTCGGACAGGAGTCTACGAGCAGTACTTC	.	TRBD1	TRBV28	TRBJ2-7
CATSPWGEGQETQYF	TGTGCCACCAGCCCCTGGGGGGAGGGACAAGAGACCCAGTACTTC	.	TRBD2	TRBV15	TRBJ2-5
CASSLSGLDYGYTF	TGTGCCAGCAGCTTATCAGGTCTTGACTATGGCTACACCTTC	.	.	TRBV7-8	TRBJ1-2
CSAGTAPGSYEQYF	TGCAGCGCTGGGACAGCCCCGGGATCCTACGAGCAGTACTTC	.	TRBD1	TRBV29-1	TRBJ2-7
CASSVGLADSYEQYF	TGTGCCAGCAGCGTAGGACTAGCGGACTCCTACGAGCAGTACTTC	.	TRBD2	TRBV9	TRBJ2-7
CASSRQGRPDGYTF	TGTGCCAGCAGTAGACAGGGGAGGCCTGATGGCTACACCTTC	few	TRBD1	TRBV6-5	TRBJ1-2
CASSLELAGTGELFF	TGTGCCAGCAGCTTGGAACTAGCGGGGACCGGGGAGCTGTTTTTT	.	TRBD2	TRBV5-6	TRBJ2-2
CAWSAGVELFF	TGTGCCTGGAGTGCCGGGGTAGAACTGTTTTTT	.	.	TRBV30	TRBJ1-4
CASSLPGGNEQFF	TGTGCCAGCAGCCTCCCAGGGGGCAATGAGCAGTTCTTC	.	TRBD1	TRBV28	TRBJ2-1
CASKRQPYGANVLTF	TGTGCCAGTAAGAGACAGCCATATGGGGCCAACGTCCTGACTTTC	.	.	TRBV19	TRBJ2-6
CASSEEIVTEAFF	TGTGCCAGCAGTGAAGAGATTGTAACTGAAGCTTTCTTT	few	.	TRBV6-5	TRBJ1-1
CASSVSSRTDTQYF	TGTGCCAGCAGCGTATCTAGCAGAACAGATACGCAGTATTTT	.	.	TRBV9	TRBJ2-3
CASSFGGTGELFF	TGTGCCAGCAGTTTCGGGGGAACCGGGGAGCTGTTTTTT	.	.	TRBV28	TRBJ2-2
CASSLEGSGANVLTF	TGTGCCAGCAGCCTCGAGGGCTCTGGGGCCAACGTCCTGACTTTC	.	.	TRBV9	TRBJ2-6
CASSFVDREKLFF	TGTGCCAGCAGCTTCGTGGACAGGGAAAAACTGTTTTTT	few	TRBD1	TRBV7-9	TRBJ1-4
CASSHDTNTGELFF	TGTGCCAGCAGTCACGACACAAACACCGGGGAGCTGTTTTTT	.	.	TRBV27	TRBJ2-2
CASSGERANTGELFF	TGTGCCAGCAGTGGGGAGCGGGCCAACACCGGGGAGCTGTTTTTT	.	.	TRBV27	TRBJ2-2
CASSPWTGLDTEAFF	TGTGCCAGTAGTCCCTGGACAGGGTTGGACACTGAAGCTTTCTTT	.	TRBD1	TRBV19	TRBJ1-1
CASSEGTIAGVGEQYF	TGTGCCAGCAGTGAAGGGACCATAGCGGGAGTAGGCGAGCAGTACTTC	few	TRBD2	TRBV6-1	TRBJ2-7
CSVGVGLGNTIYF	TGCAGCGTTGGCGTGGGGCTTGGAAACACCATATATTTT	.	.	TRBV29-1	TRBJ1-3
CSVERSRLRDNEQFF	TGCAGCGTTGAACGGTCGCGCCTCCGGGACAATGAGCAGTTCTTC	.	.	TRBV29-1	TRBJ2-1
CASSEGLLNYGYTF	TGTGCCAGCAGCGAGGGACTTCTGAACTATGGCTACACCTTC	.	.	TRBV5-8	TRBJ1-2
CASSISQGRAYNEQFF	TGTGCCAGTAGTATTTCTCAGGGGCGGGCCTACAATGAGCAGTTCTTC	.	.	TRBV19	TRBJ2-1
CASSSPWSGETPNEQFF	TGTGCCAGCAGCTCCCCCTGGTCGGGAGAGACCCCCAATGAGCAGTTCTTC	.	.	TRBV11-2	TRBJ2-1
CASSGQQGKEKLFF	TGTGCCAGCAGTGGTCAACAGGGGAAGGAAAAACTGTTTTTT	few	TRBD1	TRBV2	TRBJ1-4
CASSEDRLRTGELFF	TGTGCCAGCAGTGAAGACAGGCTTCGAACCGGGGAGCTGTTTTTT	.	.	TRBV2	TRBJ2-2
CASSGQVNTEAFF	TGCGCCAGCAGTGGGCAGGTGAACACTGAAGCTTTCTTT	.	.	TRBV10-1	TRBJ1-1
CASSLAGTGREKLFF	TGTGCCAGCAGCCTCGCCGGGACAGGGAGGGAAAAACTGTTTTTT	.	TRBD1	TRBV14	TRBJ1-4
CASSLDSEAFF	TGTGCCAGCAGCTTAGATTCGGAAGCTTTCTTT	.	.	TRBV7-6	TRBJ1-1
CASSLGQGEGEKLFF	TGTGCCAGCAGCCTTGGACAGGGGGAAGGGGAAAAACTGTTTTTT	once	TRBD1	TRBV7-9	TRBJ1-4